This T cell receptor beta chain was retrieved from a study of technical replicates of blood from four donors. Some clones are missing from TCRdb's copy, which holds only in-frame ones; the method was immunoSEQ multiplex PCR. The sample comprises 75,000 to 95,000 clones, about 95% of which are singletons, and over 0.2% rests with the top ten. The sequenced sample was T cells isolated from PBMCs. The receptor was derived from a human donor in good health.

DNA of the CDR3: TGTGCCATCAGTGACCCAACAGGGATTTCCTACGAGCAGTACTTC. Translating it yields CAISDPTGISYEQYF. V gene TRBV10-3 combines with J gene TRBJ2-7; TRBD1 is a possible D gene (6 bases). Per germline, CDR1 ENHRY and CDR2 SYGVKD. With 3 bases removed from V and 1 base from J, the gap between germline ends came to 13 bases. The CDR3 is 15 amino acids.